This entry is about one T cell receptor beta chain. Its antigen is not known. TCRdb reprocessed the 5' RACE reads, with one entry per CDR3 protein and no DNA. This repertoire includes some 150,000 distinct CDR3 sequences. This record belongs to a study of monozygotic twins with inflammatory bowel disease. General study points: The co-twins with IBD showed lower TCRbeta diversity (inverse Simpson) than their healthy siblings. No separation of different T cell subtypes was possible.

The TCR comes from a human donor with ulcerative colitis or Crohn's disease, or a healthy co-twin of an affected twin (not recorded which). The sequencing input was blood.

This CDR3 reads CASSIAPAGGTGELFF. This chain uses TRBV5-1 with TRBJ2-2; TCRdb reports TRBD1, a call that lacks DNA to check it against. Looked up from germline, CDR1 is SGHRS and CDR2 is YFSETQ. The CDR3 is made up of 16 amino acids.